The following is a TCR beta chain sequence with its context. This sample stems from a study of control samples from healthy donors and cancer patients. Method: immunoSEQ multiplex PCR; TCRdb's copy keeps in-frame clones and lacks some. This table has over 55,000 clones, less than 95% appearing once. CDR3 length: 19 residues. Germline V CDR1 and CDR2: LNHNV, YYDKDF (reference sequence). V lost 0 bases and J lost 0, with 18 bases in between. The chain is built from TRBV15 and TRBJ1-3; D unresolved. The sequenced sample consisted of PBMCs. The receptor was derived from a man younger than 40 with colorectal cancer. The CDR3 here is CATSRDRGSKTGSGNTIYF. In DNA, the CDR3 is TGTGCCACCAGCAGAGATCGTGGGAGCAAAACGGGCTCTGGAAACACCATATATTTT.